This TCR beta chain was sequenced for a study of T cell changes during pregnancy in multiple sclerosis. Trimming took 5 bases from V and 4 from J, leaving 15 bases between them. This CDR3 has 15 residues. CDR1 and CDR2 (germline): SGHVS, FNYEAQ. The data were produced by immunoSEQ multiplex PCR, yet TCRdb's version contains in-frame clones alone and is incomplete. Among around 37,000 clones listed, over 80% were seen once. Source: CD8+ T cells from peripheral blood mononuclear cells, taken before pregnancy. The origin of this receptor is a female donor with multiple sclerosis, enrolled in a pregnancy study. The genes are TRBV7-6 and TRBJ1-3; D might be TRBD1 (5 bases). The CDR3 DNA reads as TGTGCCAGCAGCGGACGCAGGGAGGTCGGAAACACCATATATTTT. This codes for CASSGRREVGNTIYF.